This T cell receptor beta chain was recovered during a study of shared clonotypes between healthy human individuals. For the study at large: Serving as donors were two women and a few men, whose ages spanned 18 to 49. There were three CD4 naive, three CD4 memory, two CD8 naive and one CD8 memory plates per donor.

Germline CDR1 and CDR2: SNHLY and FYNNEI. Trimming cost V 6 bases and J 6 bases, with 12 bases left between them. The CDR3 length is 13 residues. The study, taken as a whole, reports: Shared clonotypes: approximately 5% naive CD4, under 4% naive CD8, around 2.4% memory CD4, under 0.45% memory CD8.

On this clone itself: Antigen: not known.

Every immunoSEQ plate was one replicate of a subset's evenly spread DNA. Clones were read by immunoSEQ multiplex PCR, and TCRdb kept only the in-frame ones, dropping some. The data contain about 2.4 million clones, more than 80% of them seen just once; the ten biggest clones take up about 0.13%. The material sequenced was naive CD4+ T cells sorted from blood. Noted subset: CD45RA+ positively selected. The chain links TRBV2 to TRBJ2-1; tentatively, D is TRBD1 or TRBD2 (6 bases each). The receptor comes from a man in his late teens or twenties in good health. This CDR3 is CASRGGPSNEQFF. The DNA of the CDR3 is TGTGCCAGCAGGGGGGGCCCCTCCAATGAGCAGTTCTTC.